The clone carrying this T cell receptor (beta chain) occurred many times. Patients were excluded for uncontrolled infection, other autoimmune disease, pregnancy or lactation. The PBMCs were taken from approximately 11 ml of fresh peripheral blood. Researchers took RNA transcripts and amplified the TCR beta CDR3 regions from them. Initially, a first-round RT-PCR of the TCR CDR3 employed the HTBI primer set. TCRdb re-analysed the multiplex PCR reads in MiXCR, keeping a single row per CDR3 protein. The sample carries roughly 650,000 distinct CDR3 sequences, roughly a sixth recorded once. The V and J ends lost 7 bases and 1 base, in that order; junction bases with no gene match: 6. CDR1 is SGHTS, CDR2 YDEGEE, per germline. The CDR3 runs 14 residues. The sample originates from a study of T cells in Graves' hyperthyroidism and ophthalmopathy.

The chain combines TRBV5-8 with TRBJ1-1, with 8 bases identical to TRBD1. The receptor was isolated from a woman aged 40-49 years with Graves' ophthalmopathy. Sequences were obtained from blood. The CDR3 sequence is CASGRDRKNTEAFF. CDR3 in DNA: TGTGCCAGCGGGAGGGACAGGAAGAACACTGAAGCTTTCTTT.